The TCR beta chain described here comes from a study of regulatory T cells in long-lasting Graves disease. The CDR3 runs 14 residues. Germline lookup yields CDR1 MDHEN and CDR2 SYDVKM. The germline V and J ends were trimmed by 5 bases and 5 bases, with 14 bases remaining between them. Library construction for TCR beta used iRepertoire HTBI primers and Arm-PCR of CDR3 regions. Using its own MiXCR run on the multiplex PCR reads, TCRdb lists one record per CDR3 protein. The table records about 460,000 distinct CDR3 sequences, roughly 15% of them present only once. Comments on this clonotype: This may be a read error, as it is one base from a much larger clone. As the CDR3 is not closed by the conserved phenylalanine or tryptophan, this likely results from a read error.

This sample's time point: newly diagnosed GD, antithyroid drugs for less than 3 months. With RNA extracted from PBMCs as input, the TCR library was made. The same data also contributed to another study, on T cells in Graves' hyperthyroidism and ophthalmopathy.

This chain uses TRBV28 with TRBJ2-3; tentative D call: TRBD2 (7 bases). The receptor's source is a woman aged 45-65 years with Graves disease. The starting material was peripheral blood mononuclear cells (PBMCs), obtained at new diagnosis, from a patient treated with antithyroid drugs. CDR3 sequence reads: CASSGGASRDTQYL. DNA of the CDR3: TGTGCCAGCAGTGGGGGGGCGAGTCGAGATACGCAGTATCTT.